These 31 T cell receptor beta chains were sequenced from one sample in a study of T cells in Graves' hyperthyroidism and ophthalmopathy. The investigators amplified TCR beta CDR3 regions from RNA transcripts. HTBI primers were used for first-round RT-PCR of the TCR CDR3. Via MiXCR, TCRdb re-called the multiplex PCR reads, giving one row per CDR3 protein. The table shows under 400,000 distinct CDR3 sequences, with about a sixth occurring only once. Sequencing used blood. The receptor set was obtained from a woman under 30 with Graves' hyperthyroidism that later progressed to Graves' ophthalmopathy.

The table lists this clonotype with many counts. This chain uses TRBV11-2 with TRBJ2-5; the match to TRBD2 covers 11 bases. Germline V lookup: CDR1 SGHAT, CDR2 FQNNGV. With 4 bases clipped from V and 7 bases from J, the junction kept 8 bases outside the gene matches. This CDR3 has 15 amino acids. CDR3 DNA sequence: TGTGCCAGCAGCTCACTAGCGGGAGCGGGAAGGACCCAGTACTTC. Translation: CASSSLAGAGRTQYF.

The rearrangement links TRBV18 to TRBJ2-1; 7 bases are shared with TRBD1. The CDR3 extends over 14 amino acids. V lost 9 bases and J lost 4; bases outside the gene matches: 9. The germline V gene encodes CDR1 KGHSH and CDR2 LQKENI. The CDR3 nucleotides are TGTGCCAGTAACTTGGACAGGCGGTACAATGAGCAGTTCTTC. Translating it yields CASNLDRRYNEQFF.

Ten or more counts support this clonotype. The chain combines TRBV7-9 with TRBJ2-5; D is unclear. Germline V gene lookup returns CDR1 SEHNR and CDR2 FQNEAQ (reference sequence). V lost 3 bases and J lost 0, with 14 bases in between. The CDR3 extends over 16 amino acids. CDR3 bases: TGTGCCAGCAGCTTGGGGTTGGAAGGAAACCAAGAGACCCAGTACTTC. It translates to CASSLGLEGNQETQYF.

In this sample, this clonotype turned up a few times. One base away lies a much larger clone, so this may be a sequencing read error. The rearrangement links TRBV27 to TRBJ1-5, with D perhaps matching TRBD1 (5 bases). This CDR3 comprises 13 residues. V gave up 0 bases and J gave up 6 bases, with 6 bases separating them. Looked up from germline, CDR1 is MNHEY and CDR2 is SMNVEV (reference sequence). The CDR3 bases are TGTGCCAGCAGTTTATCCAGGGTTCAGCCCCAGCATTTT. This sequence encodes CASSLSRVQPQHF.

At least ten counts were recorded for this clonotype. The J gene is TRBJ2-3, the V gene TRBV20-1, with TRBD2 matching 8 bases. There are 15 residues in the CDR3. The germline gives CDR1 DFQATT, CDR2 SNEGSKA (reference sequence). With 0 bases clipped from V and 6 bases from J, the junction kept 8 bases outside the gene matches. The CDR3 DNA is TGCAGTGCTAGAGAAGGAGCGGGAGTGATTGATACGCAGTATTTT. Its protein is CSAREGAGVIDTQYF.

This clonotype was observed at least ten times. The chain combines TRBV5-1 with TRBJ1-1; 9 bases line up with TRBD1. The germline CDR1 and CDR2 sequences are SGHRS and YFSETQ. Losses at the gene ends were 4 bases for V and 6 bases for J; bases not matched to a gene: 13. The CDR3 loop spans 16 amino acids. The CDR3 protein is CASSPRGGQGGPEAFF. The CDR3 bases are TGCGCCAGCAGCCCGCGTGGGGGACAGGGTGGTCCTGAAGCTTTCTTT.

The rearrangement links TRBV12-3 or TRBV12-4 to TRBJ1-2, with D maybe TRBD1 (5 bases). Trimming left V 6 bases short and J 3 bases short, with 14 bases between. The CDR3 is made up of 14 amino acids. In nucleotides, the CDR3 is TGTGCCAGCAGAAGAGCAGGGTCTCACTATGGCTACACCTTC. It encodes CASRRAGSHYGYTF.

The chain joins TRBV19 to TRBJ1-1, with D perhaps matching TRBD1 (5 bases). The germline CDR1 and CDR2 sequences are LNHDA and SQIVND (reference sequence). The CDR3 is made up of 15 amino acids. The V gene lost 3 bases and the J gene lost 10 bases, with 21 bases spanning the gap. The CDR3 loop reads CASSIGDASVNTAFF. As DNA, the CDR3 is TGTGCCAGTAGTATCGGGGACGCTTCGGTTAATACAGCTTTCTTT.

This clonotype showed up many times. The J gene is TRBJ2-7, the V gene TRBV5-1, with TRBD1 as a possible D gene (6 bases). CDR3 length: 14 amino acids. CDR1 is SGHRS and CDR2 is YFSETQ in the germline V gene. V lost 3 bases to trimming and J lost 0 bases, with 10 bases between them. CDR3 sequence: CASSWDTSSYEQYF. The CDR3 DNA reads TGCGCCAGCAGCTGGGACACCAGCTCCTACGAGCAGTACTTC.

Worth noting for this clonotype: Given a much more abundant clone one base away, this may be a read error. CDR3 coding DNA: TGCAGCCCCGCTTCGGGAGCGACTTGCTCCTACGAGCAGTACTTC. The encoded protein is CSPASGATCSYEQYF. The chain joins TRBV29-1 to TRBJ2-7; possible D gene TRBD2, 6 bases. V lost 8 bases to trimming and J lost 0 bases, with 20 bases between them. CDR3 length: 15 amino acids. Germline CDR1 SQVTM, CDR2 ANQGSEA.

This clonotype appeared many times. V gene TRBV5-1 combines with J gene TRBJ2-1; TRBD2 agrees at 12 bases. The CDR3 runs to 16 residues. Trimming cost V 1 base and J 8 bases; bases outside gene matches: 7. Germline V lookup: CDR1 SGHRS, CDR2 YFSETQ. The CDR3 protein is CASSLSASGRADEQFF. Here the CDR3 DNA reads TGCGCCAGCAGCTTGTCGGCTAGCGGGAGGGCCGATGAGCAGTTCTTC. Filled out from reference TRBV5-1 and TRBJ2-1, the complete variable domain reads KAGVTQTPRYLIKTRGQQVTLSCSPISGHRSVSWYQQTPGQGLQFLFEYFSETQRNKGNFPGRFSGRQFSNSRSEMNVSTLELGDSALYLCASSLSASGRADEQFFGPGTRLTVL.

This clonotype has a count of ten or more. Here the CDR3 DNA reads TGTGCCAGCAGCCCACACCTTCTTCCTCGCCGGGTCTCCTACAATGAGCAGTTCTTC. It yields the protein CASSPHLLPRRVSYNEQFF. The genes are TRBV27 and TRBJ2-1; D not certain. Trimming removed 6 bases from V and 0 bases from J, with 24 bases in between. CDR1 is MNHEY and CDR2 is SMNVEV in the germline V gene (reference sequence). The CDR3 contains 19 residues.

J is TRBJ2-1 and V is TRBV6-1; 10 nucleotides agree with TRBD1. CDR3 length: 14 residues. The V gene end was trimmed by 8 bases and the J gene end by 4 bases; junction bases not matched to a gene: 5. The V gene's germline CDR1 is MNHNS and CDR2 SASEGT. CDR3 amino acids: CASGPGQGYNEQFF. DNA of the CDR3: TGTGCCAGCGGCCCGGGACAGGGGTACAATGAGCAGTTCTTC.

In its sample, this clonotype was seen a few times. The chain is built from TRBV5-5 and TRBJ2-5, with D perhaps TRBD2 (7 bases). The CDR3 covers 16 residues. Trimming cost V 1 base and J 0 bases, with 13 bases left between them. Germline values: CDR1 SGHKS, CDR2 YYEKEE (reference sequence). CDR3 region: CASSLNAGAYQETQYF. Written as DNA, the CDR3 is TGTGCCAGCAGCTTGAATGCGGGGGCGTACCAAGAGACCCAGTACTTC. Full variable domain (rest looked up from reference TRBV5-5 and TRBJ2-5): DAGVTQSPTHLIKTRGQQVTLRCSPISGHKSVSWYQQVLGQGPQFIFQYYEKEERGRGNFPDRFSARQFPNYSSELNVNALLLGDSALYLCASSLNAGAYQETQYFGPGTRLLVL.

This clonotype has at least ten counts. The CDR3 is CASSEAASGRASRAYEQYF. The CDR3 DNA reads TGTGCCAGCAGTGAAGCGGCTAGCGGGAGGGCCAGTCGAGCCTACGAGCAGTACTTC. V and J are TRBV6-1 and TRBJ2-7; TRBD2 agrees at 12 bases. CDR3 length: 19 amino acids. V shed 0 bases and J 2 bases; nucleotides not matched to a gene: 11. CDR1 is MNHNS and CDR2 is SASEGT in the germline V gene.

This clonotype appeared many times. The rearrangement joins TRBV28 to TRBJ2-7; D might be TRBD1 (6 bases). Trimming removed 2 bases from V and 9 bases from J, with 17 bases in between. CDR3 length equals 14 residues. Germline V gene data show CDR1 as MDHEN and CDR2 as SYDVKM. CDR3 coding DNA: TGTGCCAGCAGTTTAGTGGTCCCGGGACACGTGCAGTACTTC. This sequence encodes CASSLVVPGHVQYF.

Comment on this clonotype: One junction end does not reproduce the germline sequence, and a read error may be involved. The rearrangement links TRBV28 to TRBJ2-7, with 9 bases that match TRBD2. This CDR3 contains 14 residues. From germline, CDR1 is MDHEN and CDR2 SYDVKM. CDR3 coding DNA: TGTGCCAGCAGTTTCGCTAGCGGGATCTACGAACAGTACTTC. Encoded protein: CASSFASGIYEQYF.

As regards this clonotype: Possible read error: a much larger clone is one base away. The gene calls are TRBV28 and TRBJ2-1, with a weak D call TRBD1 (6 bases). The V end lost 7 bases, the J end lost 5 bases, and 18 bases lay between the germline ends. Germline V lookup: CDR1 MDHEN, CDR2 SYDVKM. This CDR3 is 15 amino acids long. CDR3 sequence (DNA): TGTGCCAGCACCAGGGCCGAGACAGGAAACAATGAGCAGTTCTTC. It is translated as CASTRAETGNNEQFF. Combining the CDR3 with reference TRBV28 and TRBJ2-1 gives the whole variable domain DVKVTQSSRYLVKRTGEKVFLECVQDMDHENMFWYRQDPGLGLRLIYFSYDVKMKEKGDIPEGYSVSREKKERFSLILESASTNQTSMYLCASTRAETGNNEQFFGPGTRLTVL.

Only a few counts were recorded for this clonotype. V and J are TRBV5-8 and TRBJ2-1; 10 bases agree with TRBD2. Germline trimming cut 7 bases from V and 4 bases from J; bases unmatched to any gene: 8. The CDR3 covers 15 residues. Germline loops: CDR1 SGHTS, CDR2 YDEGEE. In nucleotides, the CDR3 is TGTGCCAGCTTCAACCCACTAGCGGGGTACAATGAGCAGTTCTTC. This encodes CASFNPLAGYNEQFF.

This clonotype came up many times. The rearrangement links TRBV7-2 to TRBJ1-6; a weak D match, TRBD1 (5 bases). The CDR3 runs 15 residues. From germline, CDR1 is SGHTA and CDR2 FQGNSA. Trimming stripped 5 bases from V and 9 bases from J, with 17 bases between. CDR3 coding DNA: TGTGCCAGCAGCCCCTTAGCAGGGTCGGGTTCACCCCTCCACTTT. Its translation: CASSPLAGSGSPLHF. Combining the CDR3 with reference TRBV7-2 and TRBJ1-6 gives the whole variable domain GAGVSQSPSNKVTEKGKDVELRCDPISGHTALYWYRQSLGQGLEFLIYFQGNSAPDKSGLPSDRFSAERTGGSVSTLTIQRTQQEDSAVYLCASSPLAGSGSPLHFGNGTRLTVT.

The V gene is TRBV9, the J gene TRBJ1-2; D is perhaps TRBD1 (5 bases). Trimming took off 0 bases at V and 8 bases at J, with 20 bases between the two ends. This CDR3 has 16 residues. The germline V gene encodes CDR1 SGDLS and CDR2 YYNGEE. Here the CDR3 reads CASSVDRRGGKEGYTF. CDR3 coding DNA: TGTGCCAGCAGCGTAGACAGGCGGGGCGGAAAGGAGGGCTACACCTTC.

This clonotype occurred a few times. The CDR3 DNA follows: TGTGCCAGCGGCCGGGGCCTGGGAAACACCATATATTTT. This encodes CASGRGLGNTIYF. This chain uses TRBV6-1 with TRBJ1-3, with D perhaps TRBD1 (5 bases). Between the trimmed V and J ends, which lost 8 bases and 4 bases, there was a span of 12 bases. Germline V gene sequence: CDR1 MNHNS, CDR2 SASEGT. CDR3 length equals 13 residues.

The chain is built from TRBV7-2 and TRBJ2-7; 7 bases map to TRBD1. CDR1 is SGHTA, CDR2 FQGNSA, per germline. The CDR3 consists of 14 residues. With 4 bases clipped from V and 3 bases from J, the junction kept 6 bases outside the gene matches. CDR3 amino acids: CASSSPTGVYEQYF. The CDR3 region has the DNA TGTGCCAGCAGCTCACCTACAGGGGTCTACGAGCAGTACTTC.

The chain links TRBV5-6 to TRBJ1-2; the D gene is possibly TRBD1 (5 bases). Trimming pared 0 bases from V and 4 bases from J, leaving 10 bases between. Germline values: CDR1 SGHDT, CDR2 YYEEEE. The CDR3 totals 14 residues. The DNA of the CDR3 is TGTGCCAGCAGCTTGGATCCAGGGATCTATGGCTACACCTTC. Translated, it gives CASSLDPGIYGYTF.

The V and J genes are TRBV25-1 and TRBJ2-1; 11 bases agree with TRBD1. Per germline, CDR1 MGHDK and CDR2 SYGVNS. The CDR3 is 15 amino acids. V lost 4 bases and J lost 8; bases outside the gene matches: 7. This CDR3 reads CASSVVDRGPHEQFF. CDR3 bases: TGTGCCAGCAGTGTCGTGGACAGGGGGCCCCATGAGCAGTTCTTC.

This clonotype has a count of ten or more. CDR3 DNA sequence: TGCAGTGCTAGAAGACAGGGGACCTACGAGCAGTACTTC. It specifies CSARRQGTYEQYF. The V gene is TRBV20-1, the J gene TRBJ2-7, with 8 bases aligning to TRBD1. The length of the CDR3 is 13 residues. The V and J ends lost 2 bases and 2 bases, in that order; junction bases with no gene match: 2. Germline V lookup: CDR1 DFQATT, CDR2 SNEGSKA (reference sequence).

CDR3 sequence (DNA): TGTGCCACCAGCAGAGTAAGGGACAGCTACAATGAGCAGTTCTTC. Encoded protein: CATSRVRDSYNEQFF. This rearrangement joins TRBV15 to TRBJ2-1; 7 positions match TRBD1. Germline CDR1 is LNHNV and CDR2 is YYDKDF (reference sequence). V shed 1 base and J 3 bases; nucleotides not matched to a gene: 3. This CDR3 is 15 amino acids long.

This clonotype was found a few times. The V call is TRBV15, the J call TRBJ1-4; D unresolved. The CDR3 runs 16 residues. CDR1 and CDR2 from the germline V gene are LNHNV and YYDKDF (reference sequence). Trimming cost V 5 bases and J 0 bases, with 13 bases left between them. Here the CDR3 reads CATSPARTATNEKLFF. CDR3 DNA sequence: TGTGCCACCAGCCCTGCTCGGACCGCAACTAATGAAAAACTGTTTTTT. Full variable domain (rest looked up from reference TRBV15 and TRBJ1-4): DAMVIQNPRYQVTQFGKPVTLSCSQTLNHNVMYWYQQKSSQAPKLLFHYYDKDFNNEADTPDNFQSRRPNTSFCFLDIRSPGLGDTAMYLCATSPARTATNEKLFFGSGTQLSVL.

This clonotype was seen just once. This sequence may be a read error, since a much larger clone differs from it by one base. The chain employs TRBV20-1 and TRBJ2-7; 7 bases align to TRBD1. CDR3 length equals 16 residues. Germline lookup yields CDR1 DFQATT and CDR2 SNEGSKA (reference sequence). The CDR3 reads CSASPTMDRPSYKQYF. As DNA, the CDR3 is TGCAGTGCTAGTCCAACCATGGACAGGCCCTCCTACAAGCAGTACTTC.

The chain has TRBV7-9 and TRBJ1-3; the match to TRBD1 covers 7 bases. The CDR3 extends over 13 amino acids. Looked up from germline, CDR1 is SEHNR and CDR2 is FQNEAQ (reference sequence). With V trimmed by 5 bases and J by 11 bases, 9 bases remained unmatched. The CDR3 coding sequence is TGTGCCAGCAGCCCCAGGGGGGGGATCCCCATATATTTT. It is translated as CASSPRGGIPIYF. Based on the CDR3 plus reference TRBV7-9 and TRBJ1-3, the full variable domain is DTGVSQNPRHKITKRGQNVTFRCDPISEHNRLYWYRQTLGQGPEFLTYFQNEAQLEKSRLLSDRFSAERPKGSFSTLEIQRTEQGDSAMYLCASSPRGGIPIYFGEGSWLTVV.

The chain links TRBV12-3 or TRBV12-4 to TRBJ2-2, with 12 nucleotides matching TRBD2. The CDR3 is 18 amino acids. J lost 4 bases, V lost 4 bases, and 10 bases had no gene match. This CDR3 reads CASSSLAGGPIFTGELFF. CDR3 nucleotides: TGTGCCAGCAGTTCCCTAGCGGGAGGGCCCATATTCACCGGGGAGCTGTTTTTT.